The source of this T cell receptor beta chain is a study of circulating CD8 cells and anti-PD-1 response in melanoma. Study summary: Anti-PD-1 was first-line therapy for about 55% of the 13 patients. General observations from the study: Most experiments lacked replicates. No tumor material was available, so peptide assays assessed reactivity.

This clonotype is medium-sized by share. The antigen is undetermined. Live CD3+CD8+TCRalphabeta+ cells were sorted into four subsets by PD-1 and/or TIGIT. CDR3 length: 14 residues. The germline gives CDR1 LNHDA, CDR2 SQIVND (reference sequence). The V end was cut by 3 bases, the J end by 4 bases, with 7 bases between. The QIAseq Immune Repertoire TCR panel built the libraries from about 16 ng of total RNA. From the reads, TCRdb called clonotypes with MiXCR, one entry per CDR3 protein. The sample lists 1,300 or so distinct CDR3 sequences; 10% to 13% were seen once. The input for sequencing was CD8+ T cells from PBMCs, taken at baseline or after one month of anti-PD-1 therapy (not recorded which). The genes are TRBV19 and TRBJ1-6, with a weak D call TRBD1 (5 bases). The receptor's source is a human donor with melanoma. The CDR3 DNA sequence: TGTGCCAGTAGTATCGGGACGTATAATTCACCCCTCCACTTT. Translated: CASSIGTYNSPLHF.